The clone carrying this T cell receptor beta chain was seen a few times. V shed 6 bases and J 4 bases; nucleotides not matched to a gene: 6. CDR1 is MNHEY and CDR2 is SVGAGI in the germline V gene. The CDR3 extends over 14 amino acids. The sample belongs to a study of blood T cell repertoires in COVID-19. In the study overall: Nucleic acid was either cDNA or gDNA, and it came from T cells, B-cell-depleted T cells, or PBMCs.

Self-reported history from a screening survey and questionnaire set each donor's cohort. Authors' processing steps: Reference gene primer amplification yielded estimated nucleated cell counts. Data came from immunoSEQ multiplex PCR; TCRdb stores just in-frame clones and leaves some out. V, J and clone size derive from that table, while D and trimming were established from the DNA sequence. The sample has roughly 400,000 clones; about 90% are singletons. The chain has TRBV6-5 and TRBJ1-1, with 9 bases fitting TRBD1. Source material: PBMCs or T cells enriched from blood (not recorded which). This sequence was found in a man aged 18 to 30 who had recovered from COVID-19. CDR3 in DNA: TGTGCCAGCAGGCGGGACAGGGTAACCACTGAAGCTTTCTTT. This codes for CASRRDRVTTEAFF.